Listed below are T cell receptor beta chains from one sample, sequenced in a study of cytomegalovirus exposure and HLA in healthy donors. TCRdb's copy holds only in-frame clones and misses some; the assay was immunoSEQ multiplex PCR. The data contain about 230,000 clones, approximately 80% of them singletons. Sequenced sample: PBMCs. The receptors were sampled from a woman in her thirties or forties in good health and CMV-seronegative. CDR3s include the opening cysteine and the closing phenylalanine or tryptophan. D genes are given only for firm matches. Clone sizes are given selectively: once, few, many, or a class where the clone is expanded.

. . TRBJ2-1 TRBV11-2 CASSLGERVFYNEQFF TGTGCCAGCAGCTTGGGGGAGCGGGTCTTCTACAATGAGCAGTTCTTC
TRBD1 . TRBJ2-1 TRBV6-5 CASSSVWDRANNEQFF TGTGCCAGCAGTTCCGTCTGGGACAGGGCTAACAATGAGCAGTTCTTC
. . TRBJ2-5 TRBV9 CASSVGLARVEETQYF TGTGCCAGCAGCGTAGGTTTGGCCAGGGTCGAAGAGACCCAGTACTTC
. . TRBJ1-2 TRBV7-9 CASSSGRGGYGYTF TGTGCCAGCAGCTCAGGGCGGGGGGGCTATGGCTACACCTTC
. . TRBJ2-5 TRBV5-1 CASRKQGKETQYF TGCGCCAGCCGGAAACAGGGAAAAGAGACCCAGTACTTC
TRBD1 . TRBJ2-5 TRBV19 CASSQGQDQETQYF TGTGCCAGTAGTCAGGGACAGGACCAAGAGACCCAGTACTTC
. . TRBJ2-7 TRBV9 CASSVEQATKQYF TGTGCCAGCAGCGTAGAACAGGCTACGAAGCAGTACTTC
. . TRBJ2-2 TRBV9 CASSLTPSRELFF TGTGCCAGCAGTTTGACTCCCTCAAGGGAGCTGTTTTTT
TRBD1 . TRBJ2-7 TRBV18 CASSAGQGGSYEQYF TGTGCCAGCTCAGCCGGACAGGGAGGATCCTACGAGCAGTACTTC
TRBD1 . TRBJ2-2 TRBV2 CASGQGQGRLAGELFF TGTGCCAGCGGACAGGGACAGGGACGGTTGGCCGGGGAGCTGTTTTTT
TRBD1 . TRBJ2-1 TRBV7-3 CASSFARTGREYNEQFF TGTGCCAGCAGCTTCGCGAGGACAGGAAGGGAATACAATGAGCAGTTCTTC
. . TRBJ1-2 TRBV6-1 CASSEGTEVDGYTF TGTGCCAGCAGTGAAGGGACGGAGGTTGATGGCTACACCTTC
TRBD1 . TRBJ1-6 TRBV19 CASSDRGNSPLHF TGTGCCAGTAGTGACAGGGGGAACTCACCCCTCCACTTT
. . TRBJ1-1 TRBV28 CAGTSGGKTEAFF TGTGCCGGAACCTCGGGGGGAAAGACTGAAGCTTTCTTT
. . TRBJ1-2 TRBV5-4 CASSLHLGYTF TGTGCCAGCAGCTTACATCTCGGCTACACCTTC
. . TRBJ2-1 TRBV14 CASSLFQGHGEQFF TGTGCCAGCAGCCTTTTTCAGGGCCACGGTGAGCAGTTCTTC
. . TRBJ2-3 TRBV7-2 CASSSNSPTLTDTQYF TGTGCCAGCAGCTCTAACTCGCCTACCCTCACAGATACGCAGTATTTT
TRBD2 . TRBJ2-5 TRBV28 CASSGTSGGYQETQYF TGTGCCAGCAGCGGGACTAGCGGGGGGTACCAAGAGACCCAGTACTTC
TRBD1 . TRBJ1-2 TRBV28 CASSRQGGSYGYTF TGTGCCAGCAGCCGACAGGGGGGGAGCTATGGCTACACCTTC
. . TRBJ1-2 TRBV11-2 CASSSDTANYGYTF TGTGCCAGCAGCTCGGACACCGCTAACTATGGCTACACCTTC
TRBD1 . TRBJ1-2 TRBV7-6 CASSLARDRGVGYTF TGTGCCAGCAGCTTAGCGCGTGACAGGGGAGTTGGCTACACCTTC
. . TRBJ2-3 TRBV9 CASSVATADTQYF TGTGCCAGCAGCGTAGCTACGGCAGATACGCAGTATTTT
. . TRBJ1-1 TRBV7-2 CASRGVRNTEAFF TGTGCCAGCAGGGGAGTCCGGAACACTGAAGCTTTCTTT
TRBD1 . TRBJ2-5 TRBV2 CASSVEGAQETQYF TGTGCCAGCAGTGTTGAGGGGGCCCAAGAGACCCAGTACTTC
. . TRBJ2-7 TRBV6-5 CASSFDRRGSSYEQYF TGTGCCAGCAGTTTCGACAGGCGCGGTAGCTCCTACGAGCAGTACTTC
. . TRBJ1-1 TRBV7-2 CASSLDRVVEAFF TGTGCCAGCAGCTTAGACAGGGTTGTTGAAGCTTTCTTT
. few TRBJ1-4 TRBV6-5 CASSYRDFEKLFF TGTGCCAGCAGTTACAGGGACTTTGAAAAACTGTTTTTT
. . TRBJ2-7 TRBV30 CAGDTDVQQYF TGTGCCGGGGACACGGATGTTCAGCAGTACTTC
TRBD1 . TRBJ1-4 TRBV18 CASSPNRGRWEKLFF TGTGCCAGCTCACCAAACAGGGGGCGTTGGGAAAAACTGTTTTTT
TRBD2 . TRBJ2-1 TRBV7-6 CASSSERGTPYNEQFF TGTGCCAGCAGCTCCGAGCGGGGGACCCCCTACAATGAGCAGTTCTTC
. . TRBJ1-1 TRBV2 CASRTPGTPNTEAFF TGTGCCAGCAGAACCCCCGGGACACCTAACACTGAAGCTTTCTTT
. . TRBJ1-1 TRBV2 CASTGTANTEAFF TGTGCCAGCACAGGGACTGCGAACACTGAAGCTTTCTTT
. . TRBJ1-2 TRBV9 CASSVSGNYGYTF TGTGCCAGCAGCGTGTCCGGGAACTATGGCTACACCTTC
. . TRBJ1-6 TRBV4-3 CASSQIQGFNSPLHF TGCGCCAGCAGCCAGATTCAGGGGTTTAATTCACCCCTCCACTTT
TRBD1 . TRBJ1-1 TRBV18 CASSLVGQVLMNTEAFF TGTGCCAGCTCACTCGTCGGACAGGTTCTCATGAACACTGAAGCTTTCTTT
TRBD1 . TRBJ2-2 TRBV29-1 CSGSRQGAAGELFF TGCAGCGGTTCGAGACAGGGGGCGGCCGGGGAGCTGTTTTTT
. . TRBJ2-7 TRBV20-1 CSARGAREEYF TGCAGTGCTAGGGGGGCCCGGGAAGAGTACTTC
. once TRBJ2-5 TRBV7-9 CASSQGPSRETQYF TGTGCCAGCAGCCAGGGCCCGAGTAGGGAGACCCAGTACTTC
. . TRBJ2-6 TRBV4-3 CASSSPTVMSSGANVLTF TGCGCCAGCAGTTCCCCGACAGTGATGAGCTCTGGGGCCAACGTCCTGACTTTC
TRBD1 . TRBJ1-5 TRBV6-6 CASSKPGTGGNQPQHF TGTGCCAGCAGTAAGCCCGGGACAGGGGGCAATCAGCCCCAGCATTTT
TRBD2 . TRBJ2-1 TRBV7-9 CASSLVVLADSYNEQFF TGTGCCAGCAGCTTAGTGGTCCTAGCGGACTCCTACAATGAGCAGTTCTTC